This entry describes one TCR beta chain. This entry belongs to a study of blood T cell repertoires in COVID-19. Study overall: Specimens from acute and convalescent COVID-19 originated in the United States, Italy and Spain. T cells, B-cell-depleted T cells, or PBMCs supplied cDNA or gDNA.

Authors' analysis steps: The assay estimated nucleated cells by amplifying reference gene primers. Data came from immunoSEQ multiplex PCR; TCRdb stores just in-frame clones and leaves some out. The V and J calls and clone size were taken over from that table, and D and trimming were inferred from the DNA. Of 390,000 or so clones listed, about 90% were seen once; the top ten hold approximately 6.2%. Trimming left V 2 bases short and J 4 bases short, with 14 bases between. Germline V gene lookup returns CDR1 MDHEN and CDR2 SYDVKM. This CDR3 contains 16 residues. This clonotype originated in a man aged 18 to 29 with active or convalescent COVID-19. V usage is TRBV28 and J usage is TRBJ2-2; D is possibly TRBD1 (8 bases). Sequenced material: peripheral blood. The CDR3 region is CASSLGGDRSTGELFF. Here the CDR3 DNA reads TGTGCCAGCAGTTTAGGGGGGGACAGGTCCACCGGGGAGCTGTTTTTT.